What follows are 7 T cell receptor beta chains derived from one specimen sequenced in a study of T cell responses to AZD1222 COVID-19 vaccine. TCRdb's table, derived via immunoSEQ multiplex PCR, lists solely in-frame clones and lacks some. This sample has over 70,000 clones; about 90% occur once, and the top ten carry under 13%. Specimen: peripheral blood, collected on day 0 of MenACWY control vaccination. These receptors all stem from an adult in good health.

This chain joins TRBV7-5 and TRBJ1-2. TRBV7-5 is reported as a pseudogene. The CDR3 contains 16 residues. CDR3 nucleotides: TGTGCCAGAAGCAACCGAACCGGGCCTACAAACTATGGCTACACCTTC. Translating gives CARSNRTGPTNYGYTF.

The genes are TRBV5-5 and TRBJ1-1; tentatively, D is TRBD1 (5 bases). Trimming took off 2 bases at V and 3 bases at J, with 8 bases between the two ends. Looked up from germline, CDR1 is SGHKS and CDR2 is YYEKEE (reference sequence). This CDR3 is built from 13 residues. CDR3 DNA: TGTGCCAGCAGCTTTTCGGGGGACACTGAAGCTTTCTTT. Protein: CASSFSGDTEAFF. Drawing the rest from reference TRBV5-5 and TRBJ1-1, the complete variable domain is DAGVTQSPTHLIKTRGQQVTLRCSPISGHKSVSWYQQVLGQGPQFIFQYYEKEERGRGNFPDRFSARQFPNYSSELNVNALLLGDSALYLCASSFSGDTEAFFGQGTRLTVV.

The V gene is TRBV6-5, the J gene TRBJ1-2, with TRBD1 as a possible D gene (6 bases). Germline V gene lookup returns CDR1 MNHEY and CDR2 SVGAGI. V was clipped by 7 bases and J by 7 bases, with 13 bases between them. The CDR3 has 12 amino acids. Here the CDR3 reads CASKNREAGYTF. The DNA of the CDR3 is TGTGCCAGCAAGAACAGGGAGGCTGGCTACACCTTC.

This clone was counted a single time. This rearrangement joins TRBV2 to TRBJ2-1; 7 bases are shared with TRBD2. V dropped 6 bases and J dropped 3; count of bases not matched to a gene: 5. This CDR3 region has 14 residues. Looked up from germline, CDR1 is SNHLY and CDR2 is FYNNEI. The CDR3 spells CASRGGRDYNEQFF. The CDR3, as DNA: TGTGCCAGCAGGGGGGGGAGGGACTACAATGAGCAGTTCTTC. The variable domain in full, completed from reference TRBV2 and TRBJ2-1, reads EPEVTQTPSHQVTQMGQEVILRCVPISNHLYFYWYRQILGQKVEFLVSFYNNEISEKSEIFDDQFSVERPDGSNFTLKIRSTKLEDSAMYFCASRGGRDYNEQFFGPGTRLTVL.

CDR3 DNA sequence: TGTGCCAGCAGACGGGGGGCGCGTGAAAAACTGTTTTTT. Translating gives CASRRGAREKLFF. This rearrangement joins TRBV12-3 or TRBV12-4 to TRBJ1-4; TRBD1 might be the D (6 bases). The CDR3 is 13 amino acids. The ends were cut back, 6 bases at V and 7 bases at J, with 12 bases in the middle.

This clone occurred once. The chain is built from TRBV28 and TRBJ1-4; a weak D match, TRBD1 (5 bases). This CDR3 is 15 amino acids long. Trimming cost V 3 bases and J 5 bases, with 13 bases left between them. Looked up from germline, CDR1 is MDHEN and CDR2 is SYDVKM. CDR3 nucleotide sequence: TGTGCCAGCAGTTTTTTGGTCCGGGGGAATGAAAAACTGTTTTTT. It specifies CASSFLVRGNEKLFF.

This rearrangement joins TRBV29-1 to TRBJ2-1, with 13 bases aligning to TRBD2. Germline values: CDR1 SQVTM, CDR2 ANQGSEA. The CDR3 covers 14 residues. Losses at the gene ends were 7 bases for V and 9 bases for J; bases not matched to a gene: 9. The CDR3 protein is CSGARLAGGGEQFF. CDR3 in DNA: TGCAGCGGAGCCAGACTAGCGGGGGGCGGTGAGCAGTTCTTC.